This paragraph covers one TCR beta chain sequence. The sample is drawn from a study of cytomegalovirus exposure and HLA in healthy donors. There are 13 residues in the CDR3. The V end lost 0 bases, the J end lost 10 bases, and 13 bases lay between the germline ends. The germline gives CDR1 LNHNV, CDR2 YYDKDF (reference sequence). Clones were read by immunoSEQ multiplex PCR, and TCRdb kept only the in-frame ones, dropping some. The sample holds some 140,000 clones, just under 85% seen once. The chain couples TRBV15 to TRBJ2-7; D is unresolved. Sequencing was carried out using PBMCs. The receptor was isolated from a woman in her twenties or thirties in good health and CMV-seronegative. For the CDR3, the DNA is TGTGCCACCAGCAGAGATTTTTCAGGCCTCCAGTACTTC. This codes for CATSRDFSGLQYF.